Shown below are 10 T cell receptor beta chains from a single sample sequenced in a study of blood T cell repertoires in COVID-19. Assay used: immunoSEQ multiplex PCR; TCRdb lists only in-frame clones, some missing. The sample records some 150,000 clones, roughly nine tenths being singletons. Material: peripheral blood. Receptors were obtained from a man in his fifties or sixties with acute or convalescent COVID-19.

Written as DNA, the CDR3 is TGTGCCAGCAGCACCCGGAGAGGGGGTAATGAAAAACTGTTTTTT. Translating gives CASSTRRGGNEKLFF. J is TRBJ1-4 and V is TRBV13, with D maybe TRBD1 (6 bases). The length of the CDR3 is 15 residues. The V and J ends lost 5 bases and 4 bases respectively, with 14 bases between them. From germline, CDR1 is PRHDT and CDR2 FYEKMQ (reference sequence).

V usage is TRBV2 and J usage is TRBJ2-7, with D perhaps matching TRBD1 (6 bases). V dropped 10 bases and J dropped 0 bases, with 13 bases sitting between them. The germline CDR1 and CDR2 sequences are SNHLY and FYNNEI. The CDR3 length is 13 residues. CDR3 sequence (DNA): TGTGCCATCAACAGGGACAACTCCTACGAGCAGTACGTC. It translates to CAINRDNSYEQYV.

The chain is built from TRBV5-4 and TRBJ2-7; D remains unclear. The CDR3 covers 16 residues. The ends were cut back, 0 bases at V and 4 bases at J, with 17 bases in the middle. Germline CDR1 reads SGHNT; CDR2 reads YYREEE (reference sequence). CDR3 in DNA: TGTGCCAGCAGCTTGGGGAAGCCTCCCGGAGCTTACGAGCAGTACGTC. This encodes CASSLGKPPGAYEQYV.

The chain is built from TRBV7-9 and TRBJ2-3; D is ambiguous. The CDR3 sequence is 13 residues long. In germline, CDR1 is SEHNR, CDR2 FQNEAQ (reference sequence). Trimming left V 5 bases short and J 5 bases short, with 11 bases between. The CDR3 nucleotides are TGTGCCAGCAGCAGCAACGATGAAGATACGCAGTATTTT. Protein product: CASSSNDEDTQYF.

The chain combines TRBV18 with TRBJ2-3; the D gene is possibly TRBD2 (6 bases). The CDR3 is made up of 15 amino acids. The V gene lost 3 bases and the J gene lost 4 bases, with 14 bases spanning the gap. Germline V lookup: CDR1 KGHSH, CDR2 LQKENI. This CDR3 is CASSPAGPNPDTQYF. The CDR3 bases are TGTGCCAGCTCACCTGCGGGACCCAATCCAGATACGCAGTATTTT.

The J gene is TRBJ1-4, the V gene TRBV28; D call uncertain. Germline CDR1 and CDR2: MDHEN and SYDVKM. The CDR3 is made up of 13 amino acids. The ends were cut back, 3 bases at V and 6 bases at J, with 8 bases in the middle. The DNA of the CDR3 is TGTGCCAGCAGTTTTGCGGGAGATGAAAAACTGTTTTTT. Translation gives CASSFAGDEKLFF.

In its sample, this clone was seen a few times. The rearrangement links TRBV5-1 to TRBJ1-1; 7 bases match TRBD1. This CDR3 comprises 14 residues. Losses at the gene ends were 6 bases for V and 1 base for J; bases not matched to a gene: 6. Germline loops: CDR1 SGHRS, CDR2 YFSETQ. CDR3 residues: CASNHGTANTEAFF. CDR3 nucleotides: TGCGCCAGCAATCACGGGACAGCGAACACTGAAGCTTTCTTT.

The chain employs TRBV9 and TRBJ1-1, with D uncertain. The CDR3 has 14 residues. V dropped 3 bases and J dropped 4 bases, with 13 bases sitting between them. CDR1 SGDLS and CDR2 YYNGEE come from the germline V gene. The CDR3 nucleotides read TGTGCCAGCAGCGGCGGGCCCCCGGGCACTGAAGCTTTCTTT. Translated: CASSGGPPGTEAFF.

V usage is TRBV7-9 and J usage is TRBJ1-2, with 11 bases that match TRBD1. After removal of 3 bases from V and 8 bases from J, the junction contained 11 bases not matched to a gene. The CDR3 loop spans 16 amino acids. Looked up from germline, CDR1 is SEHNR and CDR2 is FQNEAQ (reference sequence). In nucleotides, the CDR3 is TGTGCCAGCAGCTTTAACCCGGGACAGGGGGAGGAGGGCTACACCTTC. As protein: CASSFNPGQGEEGYTF.

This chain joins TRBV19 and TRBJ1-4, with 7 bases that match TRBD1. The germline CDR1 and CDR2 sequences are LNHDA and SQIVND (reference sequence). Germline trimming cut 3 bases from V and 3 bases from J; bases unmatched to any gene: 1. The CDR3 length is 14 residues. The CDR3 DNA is TGTGCCAGTAGTATCACAGGGGCTAATGAAAAACTGTTTTTT. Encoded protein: CASSITGANEKLFF.